This TCR beta chain was identified in a study of blood T cell repertoires in COVID-19 (dated by TCRdb to 2020 to 2021). Broadly, across the study: Samples covering the acute and convalescent phases of COVID-19 were provided by collaborators in the United States, Italy and Spain. The material from the prospective study consisted of cDNA or gDNA derived from T cells, B-cell-depleted T cells, or PBMCs. Deeply sampled blood TCRbeta repertoires from subjects exposed to, actively infected with, or recovered from COVID-19 were included in the dataset. The repertoires were released in a freely available public database meant as a resource for research on the immune response to SARS-CoV-2. Samples were obtained from the ongoing ImmuneRACE study (first 160 participants) and from 950 to 1,500 subjects provided by 6 global collaborators. Nearly every sample came with metadata listing a de-identified subject ID, COVID-19 status, age in years and sex. Where available, HLA class I and class II types were obtained from metadata supplied by the sample provider rather than from assay-based typing.

Turning to this clone: Its antigen remains undetermined. Per-nucleotide qualities are absent, and no much larger clonotype sits a single base away.

Study-wide findings and limitations: How much clinical and demographic metadata was included differed by source and by participant, and the metadata was provided uncurated.

The immunoSEQ Assay, a bias-controlled multiplex PCR, was used to amplify TCRbeta CDR3 regions from genomic DNA. On the authors' methods: The number of nucleated cells in each sample was estimated by amplification of reference gene primers within the assay. Sequence reads were collapsed and filtered to measure the absolute abundance of every unique TCRbeta CDR3 rearrangement. For each sample, productive Simpson clonality was calculated by taking the square root of Simpson's diversity index across productive rearrangements. Not all clones reach the TCRdb copy of this immuneACCESS table, which keeps in-frame sequences only. Checked studies attribute under half of the gap to unresolved V genes and leave the rest unexplained. Clonal size and the V and J genes are those of that table, whereas D and trimming came from the DNA. This sample gives 200,000 to 250,000 clones in total; about nine tenths of them show up just once. 6.2% of the sample goes to the ten largest clones.

Reading from cysteine to phenylalanine, the CDR3 counts 18 amino acids. The read is trimmed to its CDR3 DNA, 54 bases read in frame from base 1. V ends up 2 bases short and J 6 bases short, with an unmatched junction base count of 11. From the germline V gene, CDR1 is SGHTA and CDR2 is FQGTGA. The collaborating institutions used their own protocols to collect whole blood in K2EDTA tubes. Collaborator samples were shipped for TCRbeta analysis as frozen whole blood, isolated PBMCs, or DNA extracted from either sample type. The clonotype comes from a man aged 55 to 70 with acute or convalescent COVID-19. Sequences were obtained from peripheral blood. Recombination connected TRBV7-3 to TRBJ2-2; the junction holds 11 bases that match TRBD1. The bases are TGTGCCAGCAGCTTATATCCGGACAGGGGGCGCGGCGCCGGGGAGCTGTTTTTT. This gives the protein CASSLYPDRGRGAGELFF.